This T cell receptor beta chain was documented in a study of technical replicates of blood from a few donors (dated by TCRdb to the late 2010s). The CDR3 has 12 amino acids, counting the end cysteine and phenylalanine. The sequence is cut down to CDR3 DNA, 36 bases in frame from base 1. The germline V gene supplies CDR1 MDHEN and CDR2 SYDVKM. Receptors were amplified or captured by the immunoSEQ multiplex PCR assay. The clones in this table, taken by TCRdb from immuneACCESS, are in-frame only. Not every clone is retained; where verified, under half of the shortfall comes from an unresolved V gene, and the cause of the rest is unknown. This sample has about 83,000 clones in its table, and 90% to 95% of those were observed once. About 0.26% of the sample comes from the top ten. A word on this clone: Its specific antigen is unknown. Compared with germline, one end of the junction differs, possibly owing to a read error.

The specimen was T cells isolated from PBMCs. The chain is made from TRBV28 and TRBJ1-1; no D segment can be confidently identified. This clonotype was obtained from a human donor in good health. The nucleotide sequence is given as TGTGCCAGCAGTTTTGCTGCTACTGGAGCTTTCTTT. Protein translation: CASSFAATGAFF.